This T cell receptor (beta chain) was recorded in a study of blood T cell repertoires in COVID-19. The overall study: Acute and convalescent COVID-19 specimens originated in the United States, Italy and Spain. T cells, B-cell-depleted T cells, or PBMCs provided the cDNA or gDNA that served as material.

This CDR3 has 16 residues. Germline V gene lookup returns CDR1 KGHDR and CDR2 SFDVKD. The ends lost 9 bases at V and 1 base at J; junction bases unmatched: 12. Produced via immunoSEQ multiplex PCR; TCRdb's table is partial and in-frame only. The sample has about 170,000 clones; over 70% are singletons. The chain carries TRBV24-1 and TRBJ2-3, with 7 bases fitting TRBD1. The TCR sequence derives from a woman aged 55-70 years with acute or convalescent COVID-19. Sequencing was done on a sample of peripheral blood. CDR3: CATGETGFSGTDTQYF. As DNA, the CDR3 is TGTGCCACCGGGGAGACAGGGTTTTCAGGCACAGATACGCAGTATTTT.